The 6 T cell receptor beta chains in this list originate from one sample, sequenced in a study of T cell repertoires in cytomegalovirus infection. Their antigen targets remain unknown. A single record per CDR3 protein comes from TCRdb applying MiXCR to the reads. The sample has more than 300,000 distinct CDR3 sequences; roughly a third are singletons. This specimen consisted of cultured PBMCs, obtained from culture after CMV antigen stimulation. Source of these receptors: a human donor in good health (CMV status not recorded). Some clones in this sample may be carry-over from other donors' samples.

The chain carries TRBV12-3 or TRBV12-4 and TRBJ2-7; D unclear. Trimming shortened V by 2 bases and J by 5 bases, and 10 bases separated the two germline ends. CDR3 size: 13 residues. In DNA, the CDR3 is TGTGCCAGCAGTTTACGGCAGATCGACGAGCAGTACTTC. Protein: CASSLRQIDEQYF.

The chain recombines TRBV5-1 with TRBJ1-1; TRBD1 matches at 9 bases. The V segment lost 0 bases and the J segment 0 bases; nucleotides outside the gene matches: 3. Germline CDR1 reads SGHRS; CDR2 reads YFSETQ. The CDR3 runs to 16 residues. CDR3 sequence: CASSLVGQGLNTEAFF. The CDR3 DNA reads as TGCGCCAGCAGCTTGGTGGGACAGGGATTGAACACTGAAGCTTTCTTT. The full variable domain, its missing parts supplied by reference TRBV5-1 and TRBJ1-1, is KAGVTQTPRYLIKTRGQQVTLSCSPISGHRSVSWYQQTPGQGLQFLFEYFSETQRNKGNFPGRFSGRQFSNSRSEMNVSTLELGDSALYLCASSLVGQGLNTEAFFGQGTRLTVV.

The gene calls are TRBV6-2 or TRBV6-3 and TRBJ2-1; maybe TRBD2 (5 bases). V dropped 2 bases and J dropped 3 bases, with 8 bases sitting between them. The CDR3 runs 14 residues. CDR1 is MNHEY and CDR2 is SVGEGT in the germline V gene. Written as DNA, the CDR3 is TGTGCCAGCAGTTACCGCGACTACTACAATGAGCAGTTCTTC. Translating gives CASSYRDYYNEQFF.

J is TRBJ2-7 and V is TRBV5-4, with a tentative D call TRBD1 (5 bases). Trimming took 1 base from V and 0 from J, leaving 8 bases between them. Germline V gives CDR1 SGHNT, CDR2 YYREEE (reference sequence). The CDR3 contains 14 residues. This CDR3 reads CASSLQGNSYEQYV. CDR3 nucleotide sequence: TGTGCCAGCAGCTTGCAGGGAAACTCCTACGAGCAGTACGTC.

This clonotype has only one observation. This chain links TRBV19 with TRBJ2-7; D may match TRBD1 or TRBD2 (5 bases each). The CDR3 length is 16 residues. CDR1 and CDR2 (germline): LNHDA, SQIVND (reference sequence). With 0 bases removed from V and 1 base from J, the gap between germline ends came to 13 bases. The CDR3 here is CASSIDRRGPSYEQYV. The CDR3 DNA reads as TGTGCCAGTAGTATAGATCGACGGGGACCATCCTACGAGCAGTACGTC.

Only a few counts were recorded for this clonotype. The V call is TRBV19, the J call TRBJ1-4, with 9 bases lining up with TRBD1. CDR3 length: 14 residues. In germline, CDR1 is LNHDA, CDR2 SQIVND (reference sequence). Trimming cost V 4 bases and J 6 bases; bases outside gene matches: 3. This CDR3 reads CASSTGTGHEKLFF. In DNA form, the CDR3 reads TGTGCCAGTAGTACGGGGACAGGGCATGAAAAACTGTTTTTT.